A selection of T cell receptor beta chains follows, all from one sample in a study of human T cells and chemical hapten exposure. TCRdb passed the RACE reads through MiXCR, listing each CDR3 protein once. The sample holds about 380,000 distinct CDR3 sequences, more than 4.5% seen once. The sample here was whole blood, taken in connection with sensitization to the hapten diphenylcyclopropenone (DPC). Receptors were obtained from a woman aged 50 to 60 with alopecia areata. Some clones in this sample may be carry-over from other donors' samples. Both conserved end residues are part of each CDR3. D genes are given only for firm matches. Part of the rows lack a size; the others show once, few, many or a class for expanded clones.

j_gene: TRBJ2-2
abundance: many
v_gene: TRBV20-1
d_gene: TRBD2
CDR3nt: TGCAGTGCTAGAGCTATTCCGGGACTAGCGGGGGGTCTCACCGGGGAGCTGTTTTTT
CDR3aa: CSARAIPGLAGGLTGELFF

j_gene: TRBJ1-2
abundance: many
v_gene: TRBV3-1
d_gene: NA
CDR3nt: TGTGCCAGCAGCCACGGCAGGGTTAAGGATGGCTACACCTTC
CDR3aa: CASSHGRVKDGYTF

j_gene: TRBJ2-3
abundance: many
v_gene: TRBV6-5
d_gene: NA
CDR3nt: TGTGCCAGCAGTTATCGACTTAGCACCTTGCCAGATACGCAGTATTTT
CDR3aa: CASSYRLSTLPDTQYF

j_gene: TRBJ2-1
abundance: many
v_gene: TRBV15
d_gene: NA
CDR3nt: TGTGCCACCAGCAGAGATGTGGGGGCTGAGCAGTTCTTC
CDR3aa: CATSRDVGAEQFF

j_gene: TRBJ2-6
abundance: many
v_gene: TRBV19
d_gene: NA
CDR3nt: TGTGCCAGTAGTCTGGACTCTGGGGCCAACGTCCTGACTTTC
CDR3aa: CASSLDSGANVLTF

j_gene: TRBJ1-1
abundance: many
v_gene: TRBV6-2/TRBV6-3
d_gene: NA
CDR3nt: TGTGCCACCCCTTCACTAAACAGGGCGAACACTGAAGCTTTCTTT
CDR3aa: CATPSLNRANTEAFF

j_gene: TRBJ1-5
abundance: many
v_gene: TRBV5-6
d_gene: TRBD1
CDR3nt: TGTGCCAGCAGCTTTGGACAGGGAGATTTTAATCAGCCCCAGCATTTT
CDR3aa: CASSFGQGDFNQPQHF

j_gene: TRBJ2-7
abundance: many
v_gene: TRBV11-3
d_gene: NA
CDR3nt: TGTGCCAGCAGTCAAGGACCCCCCCGGGACCACGAGCAGTACTTC
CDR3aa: CASSQGPPRDHEQYF

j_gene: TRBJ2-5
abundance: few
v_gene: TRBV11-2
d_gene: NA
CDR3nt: TGTGCCAGCAGGCACGGATCCAGCCAAGAGACCCAGTACTTC
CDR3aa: CASRHGSSQETQYF

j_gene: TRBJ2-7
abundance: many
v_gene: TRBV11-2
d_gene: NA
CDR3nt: TGTGCCAGCGACATTCCCCTCACCCGAAGCGGAAAAAAGTACTTC
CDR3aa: CASDIPLTRSGKKYF

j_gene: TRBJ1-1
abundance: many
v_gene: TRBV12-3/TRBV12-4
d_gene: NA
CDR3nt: TGTGCCAGCAGTTTTACGAGCAGGCCTGAAGCTTTCTTT
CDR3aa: CASSFTSRPEAFF

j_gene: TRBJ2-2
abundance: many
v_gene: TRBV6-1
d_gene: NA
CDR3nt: TGTGCCAGCAGTGAATACCCAGGGGGGCCCGGGGAGCTGTTTTTT
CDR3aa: CASSEYPGGPGELFF

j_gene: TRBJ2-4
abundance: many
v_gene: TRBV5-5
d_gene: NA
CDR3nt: TGTGCCAGCAGCTTATTAGCGGTCCCGGGCCGAAACATTCAGTACTTC
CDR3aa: CASSLLAVPGRNIQYF

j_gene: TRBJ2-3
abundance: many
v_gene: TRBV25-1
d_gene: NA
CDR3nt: TGTGCCAGCAGCCCTAGGTGGACAGGGACACTAGCGGACCGCACAGATACGCAGTATTTT
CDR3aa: CASSPRWTGTLADRTDTQYF

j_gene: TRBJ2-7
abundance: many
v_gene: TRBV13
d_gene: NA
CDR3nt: TGTGCCAGCAGCTTAGGATCGGGCGTCTACGAGCAGTACTTC
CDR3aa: CASSLGSGVYEQYF

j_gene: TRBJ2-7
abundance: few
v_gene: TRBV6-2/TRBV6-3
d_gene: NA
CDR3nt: TGTGCCAGCAGTTACTCGGAGGGTGAGAAATACGAGCAGTACTTC
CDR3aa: CASSYSEGEKYEQYF

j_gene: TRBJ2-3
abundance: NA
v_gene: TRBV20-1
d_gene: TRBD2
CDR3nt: TGCAGTGCGTGTCCGACTAGCGGGGGCACAGATACGCAGTATTTT
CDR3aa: CSACPTSGGTDTQYF

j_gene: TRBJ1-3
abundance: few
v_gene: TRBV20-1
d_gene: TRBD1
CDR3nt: TGCAGTGCTGGACCGGGACAGGTCTCTGGAAACACCATATATTTT
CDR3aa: CSAGPGQVSGNTIYF

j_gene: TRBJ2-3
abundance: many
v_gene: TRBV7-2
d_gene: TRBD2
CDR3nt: TGTGCCAGCAGACCTCAGACTAGCGGGGCCCCAGATACGCAGTATTTT
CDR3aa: CASRPQTSGAPDTQYF

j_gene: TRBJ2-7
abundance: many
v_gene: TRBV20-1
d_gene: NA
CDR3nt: TGCAGTGCTAGTTTATCAGTTAATACCTACGAGCAGTACTTC
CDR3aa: CSASLSVNTYEQYF

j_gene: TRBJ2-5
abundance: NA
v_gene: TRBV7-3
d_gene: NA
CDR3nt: TGTGCCAGCAGCTCCGGACGTGAAGAGACCCAGTACTTC
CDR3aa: CASSSGREETQYF

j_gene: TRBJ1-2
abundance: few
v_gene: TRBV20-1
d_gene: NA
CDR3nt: TGCAGTGCCCGTATAATGTCGGGGGGTCCTTTCAACTATGGCTACACCTTC
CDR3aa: CSARIMSGGPFNYGYTF

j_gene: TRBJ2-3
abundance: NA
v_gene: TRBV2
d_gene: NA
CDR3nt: TGTGCCAGCAGTAACAAGAGAGCGACAGATACGCAGTATTTT
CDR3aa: CASSNKRATDTQYF

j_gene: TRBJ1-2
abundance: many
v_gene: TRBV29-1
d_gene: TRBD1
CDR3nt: TGCAGCGTTCCCGGGACAGGGCCCGGCTACACCTTC
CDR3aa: CSVPGTGPGYTF

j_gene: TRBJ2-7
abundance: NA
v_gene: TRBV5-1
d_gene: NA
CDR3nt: TGCGCCAGCAGCTTCTCTAGCGACCCGTACTACGAGCAGTACTTC
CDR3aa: CASSFSSDPYYEQYF

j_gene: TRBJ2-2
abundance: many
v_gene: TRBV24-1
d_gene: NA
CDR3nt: TGTGCCACCAGCCAGAGGGGGACGACCGGGGAGCTGTTTTTT
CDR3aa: CATSQRGTTGELFF

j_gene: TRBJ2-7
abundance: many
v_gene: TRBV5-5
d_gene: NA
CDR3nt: TGTGCCAGCAGCTTGGGGGCCGGGACCTACGAGCAGTACTTC
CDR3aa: CASSLGAGTYEQYF

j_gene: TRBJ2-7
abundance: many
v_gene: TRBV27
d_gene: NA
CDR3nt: TGTGCCAGCAGTTTATCAGGGCCCTACGAGCAGTACTTC
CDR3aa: CASSLSGPYEQYF

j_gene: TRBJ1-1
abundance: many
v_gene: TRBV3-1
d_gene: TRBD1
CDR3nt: TGTGCCAGCAGCCGACAGGGGGCGGGCACTGAAGCTTTCTTT
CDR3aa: CASSRQGAGTEAFF

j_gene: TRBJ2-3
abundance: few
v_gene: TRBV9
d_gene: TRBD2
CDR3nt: TGTGCCAGCAGCGCACCCCTGACTAGCGGCGCCACAGATACGCAGTATTTT
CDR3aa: CASSAPLTSGATDTQYF

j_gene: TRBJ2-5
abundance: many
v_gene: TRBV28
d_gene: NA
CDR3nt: TGTGCCAGCAGTTTATTACCGCACCAAGAGACCCAGTACTTC
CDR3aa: CASSLLPHQETQYF

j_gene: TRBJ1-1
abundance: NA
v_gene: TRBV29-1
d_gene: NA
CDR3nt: TGCAGCGTTGAAGATTTAGGGACCTCTGAAGCTTTCTTT
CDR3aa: CSVEDLGTSEAFF

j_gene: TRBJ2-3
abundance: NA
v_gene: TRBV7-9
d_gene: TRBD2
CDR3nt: TGTGCCAGCAGCGCGGGACTAGCGGACAGCACAGATACGCAGTATTTT
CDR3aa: CASSAGLADSTDTQYF

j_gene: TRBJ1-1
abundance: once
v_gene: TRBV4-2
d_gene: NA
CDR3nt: TGTGCCAGCAGCCGAGGTCGACGGATGAACACTGAAGCTTTCTTT
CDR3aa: CASSRGRRMNTEAFF

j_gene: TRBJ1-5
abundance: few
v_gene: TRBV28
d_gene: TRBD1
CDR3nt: TGTGCCAGCAGTTTGGTCGACAGGGAGGATCAGCCCCAGCATTTT
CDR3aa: CASSLVDREDQPQHF

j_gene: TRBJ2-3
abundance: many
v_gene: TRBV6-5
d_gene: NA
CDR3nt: TGTGCCAGCGAACCCACAGATACGCAGTATTTT
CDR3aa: CASEPTDTQYF

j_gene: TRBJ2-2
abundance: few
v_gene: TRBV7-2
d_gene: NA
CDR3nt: TGTGCCAGCAGTTTAAAGGGCGGGGAGCTGTTTTTT
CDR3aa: CASSLKGGELFF

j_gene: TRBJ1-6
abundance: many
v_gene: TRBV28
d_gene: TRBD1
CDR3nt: TGTGCCAGCAGTTTACCAGGGGGGTCACCCCTCCACTTT
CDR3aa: CASSLPGGSPLHF

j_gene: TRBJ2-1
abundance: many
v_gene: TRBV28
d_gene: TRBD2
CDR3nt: TGTGCCAGCAGCCACCCTGGGTCTAAGTCCCGGGACTACCTCAGCTCCTACAATGAGCAGTTCTTC
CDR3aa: CASSHPGSKSRDYLSSYNEQFF

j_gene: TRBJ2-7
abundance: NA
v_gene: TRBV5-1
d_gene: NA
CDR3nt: TGCGCCAGCAGTCCTGACAGGACTGCCTACGAGCAGTACTTC
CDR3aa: CASSPDRTAYEQYF

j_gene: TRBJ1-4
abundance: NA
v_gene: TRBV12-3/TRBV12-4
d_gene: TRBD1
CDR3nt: TGTGCCAGCAGTAACCGGGACAGGACAAAACTGTTTTTT
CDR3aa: CASSNRDRTKLFF

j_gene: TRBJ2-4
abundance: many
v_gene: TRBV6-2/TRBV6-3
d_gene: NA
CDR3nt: TGTGCCAGCAGTTTTGACGGGCTAGCCAAAAACATTCAGTACTTC
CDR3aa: CASSFDGLAKNIQYF

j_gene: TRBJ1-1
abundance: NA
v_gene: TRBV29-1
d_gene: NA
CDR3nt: TGCAGCGTGCAATTACAGGTGTCGAACACTGAAGCTTTCTTT
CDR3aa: CSVQLQVSNTEAFF

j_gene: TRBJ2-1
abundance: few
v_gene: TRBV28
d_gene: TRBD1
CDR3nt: TGTGCCAGCAGTTTAGTTGGACAGGGGGCCCACAATGAGCAGTTCTTC
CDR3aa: CASSLVGQGAHNEQFF